Sequencing of this TCR beta chain was carried out in a study of early T cells in non-severe SARS-CoV-2 infection. About the study: Sequencing of bulk RNA from unsorted whole blood was done, without chain pairing. Study-wide results and caveats: Sequences matched to VDJdb favored anti-spike CD8 responses, while private and CD4 specificities were missed.

This clonotype turned up a few times. Its antigen is not identified. This CDR3 spans 17 amino acids. The trim removed 7 bases at V and 0 bases at J, leaving 11 bases unmatched. CDR1 and CDR2 (germline): SNHLY, FYNNEI. Unique molecular identifier tags were affixed to discrete cDNA molecules. TCRdb re-called the 5' RACE reads with MiXCR, one entry per CDR3 protein. Of around 23,000 distinct CDR3 sequences listed, approximately 4.5% are singletons. The sequencing input was whole blood. The chain employs TRBV2 and TRBJ2-7, with 11 bases identical to TRBD2. This receptor was obtained from an adult who was a healthcare worker with PCR-confirmed SARS-CoV-2 infection or an uninfected control (not recorded which). Written as DNA, the CDR3 is TGTGCCAGCACTCGGCTAGCGGGAGGTCACAGCTCCTACGAGCAGTACTTC. Translation gives CASTRLAGGHSSYEQYF.